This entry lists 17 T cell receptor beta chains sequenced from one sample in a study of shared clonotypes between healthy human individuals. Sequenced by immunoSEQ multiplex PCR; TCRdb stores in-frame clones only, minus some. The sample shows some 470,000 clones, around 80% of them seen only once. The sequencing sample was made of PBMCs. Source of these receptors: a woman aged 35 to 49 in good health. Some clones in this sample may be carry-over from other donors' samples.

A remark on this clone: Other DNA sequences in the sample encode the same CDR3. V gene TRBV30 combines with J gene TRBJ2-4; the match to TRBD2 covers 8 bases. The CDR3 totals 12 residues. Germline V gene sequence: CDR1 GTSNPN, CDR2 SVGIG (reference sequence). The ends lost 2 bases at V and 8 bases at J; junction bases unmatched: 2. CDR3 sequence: CAWSPGGDIQYF. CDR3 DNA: TGTGCCTGGAGTCCGGGAGGGGACATTCAGTACTTC.

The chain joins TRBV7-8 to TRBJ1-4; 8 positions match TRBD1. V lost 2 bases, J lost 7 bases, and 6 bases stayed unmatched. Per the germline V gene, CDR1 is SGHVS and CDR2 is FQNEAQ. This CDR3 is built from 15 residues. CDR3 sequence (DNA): TGTGCCAGCAGCTTAAGCTCAGGGGGCGTTGAAAAACTGTTTTTT. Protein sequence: CASSLSSGGVEKLFF.

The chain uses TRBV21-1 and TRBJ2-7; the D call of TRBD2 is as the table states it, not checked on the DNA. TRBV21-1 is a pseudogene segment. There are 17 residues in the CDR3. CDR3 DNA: TGTGCCAGCAGCAAATGGGACCAGGGACTAGCGGGATACGAGCAGTACTTC. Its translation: CASSKWDQGLAGYEQYF.

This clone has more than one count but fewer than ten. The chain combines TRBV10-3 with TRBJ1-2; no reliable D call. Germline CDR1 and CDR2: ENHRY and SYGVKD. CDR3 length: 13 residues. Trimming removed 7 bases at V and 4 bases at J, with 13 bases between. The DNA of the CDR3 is TGTGCCATCACAGCGGACGAGGTCTATGGCTACACCTTC. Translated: CAITADEVYGYTF.

The CDR3 loop is CASSSGTGFYEQYF. As DNA, the CDR3 is TGTGCCAGCAGTTCCGGGACAGGTTTTTACGAGCAGTACTTC. The chain joins TRBV28 to TRBJ2-7; 8 nucleotides line up with TRBD1. Germline-derived CDR1 and CDR2 are MDHEN and SYDVKM. This CDR3 region has 14 residues. The ends lost 4 bases at V and 4 bases at J; junction bases unmatched: 6.

The CDR3 DNA reads as TGTGCCAGCGCTTTTGCCGGGACAGGTGGCGAAAAACTGTTTTTT. This sequence encodes CASAFAGTGGEKLFF. The V call is TRBV28, the J call TRBJ1-4; 8 bases map to TRBD1. The junction had 13 bases not matched to a gene; V was cut back by 8 bases and J by 8 bases. Germline loops: CDR1 MDHEN, CDR2 SYDVKM. The CDR3 covers 15 residues.

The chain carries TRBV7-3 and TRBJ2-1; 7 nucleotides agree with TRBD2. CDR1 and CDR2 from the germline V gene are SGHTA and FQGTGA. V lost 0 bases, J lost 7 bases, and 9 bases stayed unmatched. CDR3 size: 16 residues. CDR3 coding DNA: TGTGCCAGCAGCTTAACTGCGGGAGTGTCGTTTAATGAGCAGTTCTTC. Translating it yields CASSLTAGVSFNEQFF.

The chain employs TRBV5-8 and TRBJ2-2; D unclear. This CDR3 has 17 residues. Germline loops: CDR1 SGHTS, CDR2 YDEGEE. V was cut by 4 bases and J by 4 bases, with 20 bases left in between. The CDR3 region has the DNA TGTGCCAGCAGCCGGCCGTTGCAAGGTTCGACCACCGGGGAGCTGTTTTTT. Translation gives CASSRPLQGSTTGELFF.

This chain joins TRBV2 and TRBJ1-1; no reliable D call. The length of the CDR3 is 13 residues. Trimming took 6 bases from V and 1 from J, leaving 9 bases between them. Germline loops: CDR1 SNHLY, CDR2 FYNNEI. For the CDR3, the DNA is TGTGCCAGCAGGTTTGACCCGAACACTGAAGCTTTCTTT. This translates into CASRFDPNTEAFF. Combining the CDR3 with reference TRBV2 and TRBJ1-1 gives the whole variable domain EPEVTQTPSHQVTQMGQEVILRCVPISNHLYFYWYRQILGQKVEFLVSFYNNEISEKSEIFDDQFSVERPDGSNFTLKIRSTKLEDSAMYFCASRFDPNTEAFFGQGTRLTVV.

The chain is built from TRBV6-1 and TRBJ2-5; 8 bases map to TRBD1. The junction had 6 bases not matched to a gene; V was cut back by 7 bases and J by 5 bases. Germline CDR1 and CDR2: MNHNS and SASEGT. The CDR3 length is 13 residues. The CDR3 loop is CASTTGGRETQYF. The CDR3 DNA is TGTGCCAGCACAACAGGGGGACGGGAGACCCAGTACTTC.

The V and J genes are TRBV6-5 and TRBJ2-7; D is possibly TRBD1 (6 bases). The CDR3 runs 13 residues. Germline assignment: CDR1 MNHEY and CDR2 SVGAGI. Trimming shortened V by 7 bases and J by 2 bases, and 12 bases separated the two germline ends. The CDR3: CASTDRYTYEQYF. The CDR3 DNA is TGTGCCAGCACCGACAGGTATACCTACGAGCAGTACTTC.

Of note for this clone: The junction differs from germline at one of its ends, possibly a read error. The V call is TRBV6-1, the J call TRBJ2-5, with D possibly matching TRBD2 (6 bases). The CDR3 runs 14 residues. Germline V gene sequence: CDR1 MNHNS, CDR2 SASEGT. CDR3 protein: CASSEVGGPQTQHF. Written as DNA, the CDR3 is TGTGCCAGCAGTGAAGTGGGAGGTCCGCAGACCCAGCACTTC.

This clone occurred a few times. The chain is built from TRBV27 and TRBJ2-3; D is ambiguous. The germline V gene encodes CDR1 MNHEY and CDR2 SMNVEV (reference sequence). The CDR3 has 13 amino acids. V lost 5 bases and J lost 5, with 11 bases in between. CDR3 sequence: CASSAMGLDTQYF. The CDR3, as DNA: TGTGCCAGCAGTGCTATGGGGTTAGATACGCAGTATTTT.

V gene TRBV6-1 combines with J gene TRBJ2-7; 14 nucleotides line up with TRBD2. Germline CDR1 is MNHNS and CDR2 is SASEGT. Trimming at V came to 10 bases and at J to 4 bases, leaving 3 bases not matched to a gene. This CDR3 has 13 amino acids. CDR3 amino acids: CATGTSGSYEQYF. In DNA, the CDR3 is TGTGCCACCGGGACTAGCGGGAGTTACGAGCAGTACTTC.

The CDR3 DNA reads as TGCAGCGTTGATCGGCAGGGTCGGAAAGACGAGCAGTACTTC. This gives the protein CSVDRQGRKDEQYF. The chain has TRBV29-1 and TRBJ2-7; a weak D match, TRBD1 (5 bases). The V end lost 3 bases, the J end lost 5 bases, and 17 bases lay between the germline ends. Germline V gene sequence: CDR1 SQVTM, CDR2 ANQGSEA. The CDR3 is made up of 14 amino acids.

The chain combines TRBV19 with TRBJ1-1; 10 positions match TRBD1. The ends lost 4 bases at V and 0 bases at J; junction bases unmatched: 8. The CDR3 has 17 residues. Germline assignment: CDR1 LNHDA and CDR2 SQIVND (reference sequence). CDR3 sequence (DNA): TGTGCCAGTAGTAGCGGGGACAGGGGTCGGTTGAACACTGAAGCTTTCTTT. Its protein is CASSSGDRGRLNTEAFF.

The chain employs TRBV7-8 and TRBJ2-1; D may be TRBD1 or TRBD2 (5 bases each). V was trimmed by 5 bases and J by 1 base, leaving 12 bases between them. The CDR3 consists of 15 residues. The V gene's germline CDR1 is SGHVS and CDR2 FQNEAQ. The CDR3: CASSRGAGSYNEQFF. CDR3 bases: TGTGCCAGCAGCCGAGGGGCCGGTTCCTACAATGAGCAGTTCTTC.